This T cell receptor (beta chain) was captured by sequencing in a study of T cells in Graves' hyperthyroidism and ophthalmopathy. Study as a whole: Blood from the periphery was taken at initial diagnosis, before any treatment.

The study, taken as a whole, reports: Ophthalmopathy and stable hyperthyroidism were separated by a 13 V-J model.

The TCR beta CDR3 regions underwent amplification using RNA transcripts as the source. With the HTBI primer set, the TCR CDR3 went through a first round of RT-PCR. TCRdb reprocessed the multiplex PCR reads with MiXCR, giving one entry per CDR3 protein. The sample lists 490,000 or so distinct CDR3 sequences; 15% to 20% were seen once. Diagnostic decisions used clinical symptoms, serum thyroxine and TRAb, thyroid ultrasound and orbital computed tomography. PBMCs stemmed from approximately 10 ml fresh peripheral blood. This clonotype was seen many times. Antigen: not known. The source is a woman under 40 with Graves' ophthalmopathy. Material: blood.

The CDR3 sequence: CASSELSADEQFF. In DNA form, the CDR3 reads TGTGCCAGCAGTGAATTATCAGCGGATGAGCAGTTCTTC. This rearrangement joins TRBV2 to TRBJ2-1; D might be TRBD2 (5 bases). V gave up 2 bases and J gave up 8 bases, with 10 bases separating them. This CDR3 contains 13 residues. Germline V gives CDR1 SNHLY, CDR2 FYNNEI.